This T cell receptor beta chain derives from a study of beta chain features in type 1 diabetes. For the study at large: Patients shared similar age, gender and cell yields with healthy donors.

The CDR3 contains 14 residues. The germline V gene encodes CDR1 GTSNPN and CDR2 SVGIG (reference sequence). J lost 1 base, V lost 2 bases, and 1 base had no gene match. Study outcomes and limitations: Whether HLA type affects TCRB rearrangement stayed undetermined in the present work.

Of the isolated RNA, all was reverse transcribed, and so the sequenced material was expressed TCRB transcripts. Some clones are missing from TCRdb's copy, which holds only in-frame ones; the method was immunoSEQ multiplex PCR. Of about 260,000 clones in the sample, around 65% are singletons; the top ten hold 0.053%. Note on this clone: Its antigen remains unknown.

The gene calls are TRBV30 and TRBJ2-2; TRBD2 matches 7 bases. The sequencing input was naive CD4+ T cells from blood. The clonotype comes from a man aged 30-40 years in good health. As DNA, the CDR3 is TGTGCCTGGAGTCGCGGGGGGAACACCGGGGAGCTGTTTTTT. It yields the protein CAWSRGGNTGELFF. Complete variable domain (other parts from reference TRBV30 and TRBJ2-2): SQTIHQWPATLVQPVGSPLSLECTVEGTSNPNLYWYRQAAGRGLQLLFYSVGIGQISSEVPQNLSASRPQDRQFILSSKKLLLSDSGFYLCAWSRGGNTGELFFGEGSRLTVL.